These 27 T cell receptor beta chains originate from one sample sequenced in a study of low-dose radiotherapy and immunotherapy resistance in tumors. Time point described: before trial treatment. Alpha- and beta-chain coverage of first-strand cDNA came from TRAV- and TRBV-specific primers. TCR amplification ran 20 PCR cycles using constant-region and V-primer adapter primers. TCRdb reprocessed the reads via MiXCR and lists one record per CDR3 protein. The data contain fewer than 90,000 distinct CDR3 sequences, 31% of them seen just once; the ten biggest clones take up around 10%. Specimen: PBMCs, collected before treatment. The source is a female donor with ovarian cancer.

There are many counts of this clonotype. V gene TRBV7-2 combines with J gene TRBJ2-1, with 10 bases aligning to TRBD2. Germline V CDR1 and CDR2: SGHTA, FQGNSA. After removal of 0 bases from V and 4 bases from J, the junction contained 3 bases not matched to a gene. CDR3 length: 16 residues. CDR3 sequence: CASSLAGTSAYNEQFF. The DNA of the CDR3 is TGTGCCAGCAGCTTAGCAGGGACTAGCGCTTACAATGAGCAGTTCTTC.

A note on this clonotype: The limits of the CDR3 on the DNA are not certain, so only TCRdb's listed CDR3 is given. The chain carries TRBV7-5 and TRBJ2-2; the table calls TRBD2, which could not be checked here. TRBV7-5 corresponds to a pseudogene. The CDR3 region is 17 residues in length, termini included. The CDR3 region is CISAPARGVGDTGELFF.

The chain is built from TRBV11-3 and TRBJ2-7; 9 bases map to TRBD2. Trimming at V came to 5 bases and at J to 5 bases, leaving 10 bases not matched to a gene. Germline CDR1 is SGHNT and CDR2 is YENEEA. The CDR3 extends over 15 amino acids. The CDR3 loop reads CASSPRLAGGHEQYF. DNA for the CDR3: TGTGCCAGCAGCCCTAGGCTGGCGGGAGGGCACGAGCAGTACTTC.

This clonotype was seen many times. The rearrangement links TRBV15 to TRBJ1-3; tentatively, D is TRBD1 (5 bases). The CDR3 contains 13 residues. Germline V lookup: CDR1 LNHNV, CDR2 YYDKDF (reference sequence). The V gene lost 0 bases and the J gene lost 9 bases, with 9 bases spanning the gap. In DNA form, the CDR3 reads TGTGCCACCAGCAGAGATAATCAGGGCACCATATATTTT. Translating gives CATSRDNQGTIYF.

This rearrangement joins TRBV3-1 to TRBJ2-7; D is undetermined. The germline CDR1 and CDR2 sequences are LGHDT and YNNKEL (reference sequence). V was shortened by 1 base and J by 2 bases, with 12 bases between the two germline ends. There are 15 residues in the CDR3. CDR3 protein: CASSQVSGYTYEQYF. DNA of the CDR3: TGTGCCAGCAGCCAAGTCTCAGGATATACCTACGAGCAGTACTTC.

The chain combines TRBV27 with TRBJ1-1; no definite D call. Trimming stripped 3 bases from V and 1 base from J, with 9 bases between. Germline V gene data show CDR1 as MNHEY and CDR2 as SMNVEV (reference sequence). This CDR3 is built from 14 residues. The CDR3 sequence is CASSFRVGNTEAFF. The CDR3 DNA reads TGTGCCAGCAGTTTCCGGGTTGGGAACACTGAAGCTTTCTTT.

To note about this clonotype: One base separates it from a far larger clone, so it is likely a read error. The V call is TRBV7-2, the J call TRBJ2-5, with D perhaps TRBD2 (6 bases). V was shortened by 1 base and J by 11 bases, with 23 bases between the two germline ends. CDR1 SGHTA and CDR2 FQGNSA come from the germline V gene. The CDR3 extends over 16 amino acids. DNA of the CDR3: TGTGCCAGCAGCTTAGGCGGCGGGATTAAACGCAATGAGCAGTACTTC. As protein: CASSLGGGIKRNEQYF.

A note on this clonotype: With a far larger clone one base away, a read error is the likely cause. The gene calls are TRBV5-4 and TRBJ2-7, with D tentatively TRBD1 or TRBD2 (5 bases each). With 5 bases removed from V and 7 bases from J, the gap between germline ends came to 19 bases. Germline V gene sequence: CDR1 SGHNT, CDR2 YYREEE (reference sequence). This CDR3 has 14 residues. The chain's CDR3 is CASSKGGTNNEQYF. In DNA, the CDR3 is TGTGCCAGCAGTAAGGGTGGGACCAACAATGAGCAGTACTTC.

Written as DNA, the CDR3 is TGTGCCAGCAGCCGGACAGGGCGAAACACCGGGGAGCTGTTTTTT. Encoded protein: CASSRTGRNTGELFF. V and J are TRBV14 and TRBJ2-2, with 8 bases lining up with TRBD1. CDR1 SGHDN and CDR2 FVKESK come from the germline V gene. The V segment lost 4 bases and the J segment 2 bases; nucleotides outside the gene matches: 3. The CDR3 covers 15 residues. Together with reference TRBV14 and TRBJ2-2, the CDR3 gives the full variable domain: EAGVTQFPSHSVIEKGQTVTLRCDPISGHDNLYWYRRVMGKEIKFLLHFVKESKQDESGMPNNRFLAERTGGTYSTLKVQPAELEDSGVYFCASSRTGRNTGELFFGEGSRLTVL.

The table lists this clonotype with many counts. The chain links TRBV10-1 to TRBJ1-1, with D unclear. Trimming stripped 4 bases from V and 7 bases from J, with 10 bases between. The CDR3 has 12 residues. The germline V gene has CDR1 WNHNN and CDR2 SYGVQD (reference sequence). The CDR3 protein is CASSGASNEAFF. In DNA, the CDR3 is TGCGCCAGCAGTGGGGCTTCGAATGAAGCTTTCTTT.

V and J are TRBV24-1 and TRBJ2-6, with D possibly TRBD1 on 6 matching bases. Per the germline V gene, CDR1 is KGHDR and CDR2 is SFDVKD. This CDR3 has 19 residues. Trimming pared 5 bases from V and 0 bases from J, leaving 19 bases between. The CDR3 is CATSAAQGDKSSGANVLTF. CDR3 nucleotide sequence: TGTGCCACCAGTGCCGCACAGGGAGATAAGAGCTCTGGGGCCAACGTCCTGACTTTC.

J is TRBJ2-5 and V is TRBV7-3; TRBD2 aligns across 8 bases. CDR3 length: 16 residues. Germline CDR1 is SGHTA and CDR2 is FQGTGA. With 4 bases clipped from V and 4 bases from J, the junction kept 11 bases outside the gene matches. CDR3 residues: CASSSETGGFGETQYF. DNA for the CDR3: TGTGCCAGCAGCTCCGAAACGGGGGGGTTCGGAGAGACCCAGTACTTC.

This clonotype has a count of ten or more. The chain employs TRBV9 and TRBJ2-3; D possibly uses TRBD1 or TRBD2 (6 bases each). The CDR3 extends over 16 amino acids. The V gene lost 2 bases and the J gene lost 1 base, with 14 bases spanning the gap. Germline CDR1 reads SGDLS; CDR2 reads YYNGEE. The CDR3 region is CASSVGGGRGTDTQYF. DNA for the CDR3: TGTGCCAGCAGCGTGGGGGGCGGTCGAGGCACAGATACGCAGTATTTT.

The chain combines TRBV29-1 with TRBJ2-5; TRBD2 aligns across 9 bases. Germline CDR1 is SQVTM and CDR2 is ANQGSEA. The V and J ends lost 2 bases and 1 base, in that order; junction bases with no gene match: 2. The CDR3 has 14 amino acids. The CDR3 DNA reads as TGCAGCGTTGAATGGCGGGAGGGCCAAGAGACCCAGTACTTC. Its protein product is CSVEWREGQETQYF.

This chain uses TRBV5-4 with TRBJ2-7; 9 positions match TRBD2. Germline V gene lookup returns CDR1 SGHNT and CDR2 YYREEE (reference sequence). The CDR3 covers 14 residues. The V segment lost 0 bases and the J segment 11 bases; nucleotides outside the gene matches: 9. DNA for the CDR3: TGTGCCAGCAGCTTGGCCATAGCGGGGGAGCAGGAGTACTTC. Its protein is CASSLAIAGEQEYF.

The chain recombines TRBV5-1 with TRBJ2-1; TRBD2 aligns across 13 bases. V dropped 4 bases and J dropped 4; count of bases not matched to a gene: 2. The germline V gene has CDR1 SGHRS and CDR2 YFSETQ. The CDR3 length is 15 residues. In DNA form, the CDR3 reads TGCGCCAGCAGCGTGACTAGCGGGGGGTACAATGAGCAGTTCTTC. Protein sequence: CASSVTSGGYNEQFF.

This clonotype was detected a few times. A read error may be the cause here, since a much bigger clone is one base away. The chain recombines TRBV11-2 with TRBJ2-5; 16 bases fit TRBD2. CDR1 and CDR2 from the germline V gene are SGHAT and FQNNGV. The CDR3 is 19 amino acids. J lost 4 bases, V lost 5 bases, and 13 bases had no gene match. The CDR3 DNA follows: TGTGCCAGCAGCCCCGCGGCGGGACTAGCGGGAGGGATGGGAGAGACCCAGTACTTC. Protein sequence: CASSPAAGLAGGMGETQYF.

This clonotype showed up many times. The rearrangement uses TRBV2 and TRBJ1-2; 7 nucleotides match TRBD1. This CDR3 comprises 16 residues. CDR1 is SNHLY, CDR2 FYNNEI, per germline. Germline trimming cut 2 bases from V and 4 bases from J; bases unmatched to any gene: 10. The CDR3 DNA reads as TGTGCCAGCAGTGAAAATCAGCGACAGGGAGCCTATGGCTACACCTTC. Its protein is CASSENQRQGAYGYTF.

This clonotype appeared many times. The chain is built from TRBV29-1 and TRBJ2-1; D may be TRBD1 (5 bases). Per the germline V gene, CDR1 is SQVTM and CDR2 is ANQGSEA. This CDR3 comprises 13 residues. V was pared by 1 base and J by 8 bases, with 12 bases between. DNA for the CDR3: TGCAGCGTTGAAGTTTCCAGGGTGCATGAGCAGTTCTTC. Residues: CSVEVSRVHEQFF.

This clonotype came up many times. The chain combines TRBV5-4 with TRBJ2-1; D is perhaps TRBD2 (6 bases). Trimming pared 3 bases from V and 6 bases from J, leaving 16 bases between. Germline assignment: CDR1 SGHNT and CDR2 YYREEE (reference sequence). This CDR3 region has 15 residues. This CDR3 is CASSSMGGPRNEQFF. CDR3 nucleotides: TGTGCCAGCAGCTCAATGGGGGGTCCTCGCAATGAGCAGTTCTTC.

This clonotype was counted many times. The V and J genes are TRBV19 and TRBJ1-2; no clear D gene. The CDR3 loop spans 12 amino acids. CDR1 is LNHDA, CDR2 SQIVND, per germline (reference sequence). Trimming removed 6 bases at V and 3 bases at J, with 8 bases between. The CDR3 sequence is CASRGTYYGYTF. In DNA form, the CDR3 reads TGTGCCAGTAGAGGAACATACTATGGCTACACCTTC.

This clonotype was observed at least ten times. The rearrangement uses TRBV10-3 and TRBJ2-3; the match to TRBD2 covers 10 bases. The CDR3 sequence is 15 residues long. V lost 0 bases and J lost 6; bases outside the gene matches: 3. Germline CDR1 and CDR2: ENHRY and SYGVKD. The DNA of the CDR3 is TGTGCCATCAGTGAGTCAACTAGCGGGGATGATACGCAGTATTTT. This sequence encodes CAISESTSGDDTQYF.

A few counts support this clonotype. The rearrangement links TRBV9 to TRBJ1-2; 9 bases match TRBD1. V was pared by 3 bases and J by 7 bases, with 4 bases of the junction left unmatched. CDR1 and CDR2 from the germline V gene are SGDLS and YYNGEE. The CDR3 is 13 residues long. CDR3 sequence reads: CASSGTGGRGYTF. The CDR3 DNA reads TGTGCCAGCAGCGGTACAGGGGGCCGTGGCTACACCTTC.

CDR3 in DNA: TGTGCCAGCAGCGGATCGAGCGGGAGATGGGTCAAAAACATTCAGTACTTC. Its translation: CASSGSSGRWVKNIQYF. J is TRBJ2-4 and V is TRBV28; 8 positions match TRBD2. The CDR3 is 17 amino acids. The V segment lost 6 bases and the J segment 3 bases; nucleotides outside the gene matches: 13. Germline V gives CDR1 MDHEN, CDR2 SYDVKM.

This clonotype occurred many times. V gene TRBV5-8 combines with J gene TRBJ2-6; the D is unclear. This CDR3 region has 16 residues. The ends were cut back, 3 bases at V and 1 base at J, with 11 bases in the middle. CDR1 is SGHTS and CDR2 is YDEGEE in the germline V gene. CDR3 DNA: TGTGCCAGCAGCTCGGGTGGGTTGTCTGGGGCCAACGTCCTGACTTTC. It translates to CASSSGGLSGANVLTF.

The sample holds many counts of this clonotype. The chain uses TRBV9 and TRBJ1-1; D gene uncertain. Trimming cost V 0 bases and J 0 bases, with 9 bases left between them. Germline CDR1 and CDR2: SGDLS and YYNGEE. This CDR3 region has 15 residues. The DNA of the CDR3 is TGTGCCAGCAGCGTAGGGTGGGGAATGAACACTGAAGCTTTCTTT. The encoded protein is CASSVGWGMNTEAFF.

This clonotype was seen at least ten times. This chain links TRBV12-3 or TRBV12-4 with TRBJ2-1, with TRBD2 matching 8 bases. With 8 bases clipped from V and 5 bases from J, the junction kept 14 bases outside the gene matches. The CDR3 is made up of 16 amino acids. CDR3 sequence (DNA): TGTGCCAGCTCCCCGGAGGGAACTAGCGGTCACAATGAGCAGTTCTTC. As protein: CASSPEGTSGHNEQFF.